The 14 T cell receptor beta chains listed next were all sequenced from one sample in a study of early T cells in non-severe SARS-CoV-2 infection. MiXCR, run by TCRdb on the 5' RACE reads, gives a single entry per CDR3 protein. The data contain about 48,000 distinct CDR3 sequences, approximately 9.8% of them singletons. The sequenced sample was whole blood. The receptors originated from an adult who was a healthcare worker with PCR-confirmed SARS-CoV-2 infection or an uninfected control (not recorded which).

This clonotype was observed many times. The V gene is TRBV28, the J gene TRBJ2-7, with D tentatively TRBD1 (5 bases). The ends were cut back, 1 base at V and 4 bases at J, with 8 bases in the middle. Germline CDR1 is MDHEN and CDR2 is SYDVKM. The CDR3 has 13 residues. The CDR3: CASSLSRGYEQYF. As DNA, the CDR3 is TGTGCCAGCAGTTTATCAAGGGGATACGAGCAGTACTTC.

This clonotype has ten or more counts. The chain links TRBV28 to TRBJ2-3, with D perhaps matching TRBD2 (5 bases). CDR3 size: 13 residues. V was trimmed by 11 bases and J by 1 base, leaving 13 bases between them. Looked up from germline, CDR1 is MDHEN and CDR2 is SYDVKM. CDR3 loop: CAGPGIGTDTQYF. As DNA, the CDR3 is TGTGCCGGACCGGGGATCGGCACAGATACGCAGTATTTT.

The rearrangement links TRBV12-3 or TRBV12-4 to TRBJ2-3; the D gene is possibly TRBD2 (6 bases). Between the trimmed V and J ends, which lost 3 bases and 4 bases, there was a span of 14 bases. The CDR3 is made up of 15 amino acids. This CDR3 reads CASSFARGDPDTQYF. CDR3 sequence (DNA): TGTGCCAGCAGTTTTGCGCGGGGCGACCCAGATACGCAGTATTTT.

This clonotype was observed a few times. The chain links TRBV29-1 to TRBJ2-7, with 10 bases identical to TRBD1. Per the germline V gene, CDR1 is SQVTM and CDR2 is ANQGSEA. This CDR3 is built from 13 residues. Unmatched junction bases numbered 5, after V lost 6 bases and J lost 3 bases. The CDR3 DNA follows: TGCAGCGTCCTCCGGACAGGGGGCTACGAGCAGTACTTC. Its translation is CSVLRTGGYEQYF.

The sample holds many counts of this clonotype. The genes are TRBV27 and TRBJ1-5, with D unclear. CDR3 length: 14 residues. V lost 3 bases to trimming and J lost 0 bases, with 6 bases between them. Germline CDR1 is MNHEY and CDR2 is SMNVEV (reference sequence). This chain's CDR3 is CASSFIDSNQPQHF. Here the CDR3 DNA reads TGTGCCAGCAGTTTCATAGATAGCAATCAGCCCCAGCATTTT.

This clonotype was recorded a few times. V and J are TRBV9 and TRBJ2-3; D unclear. V dropped 0 bases and J dropped 1 base, with 9 bases sitting between them. CDR1 SGDLS and CDR2 YYNGEE come from the germline V gene. CDR3 length: 15 residues. This chain's CDR3 is CASSVVGTGTDTQYF. The CDR3 DNA sequence: TGTGCCAGCAGCGTAGTGGGCACCGGCACAGATACGCAGTATTTT.

The V and J genes are TRBV27 and TRBJ2-7; 12 bases fit TRBD1. CDR3 length: 16 residues. Germline V lookup: CDR1 MNHEY, CDR2 SMNVEV (reference sequence). The J segment lost 4 bases and the V segment lost 4 bases, leaving 8 bases of the junction unmatched. The DNA for the CDR3 is TGTGCCAGCAGTTCCCTGGGGACAGGGGGCAGGTACGAGCAGTACTTC. This translates into CASSSLGTGGRYEQYF.

This clonotype was seen a handful of times. The chain's CDR3 is CSAQSGGLPYEQYF. CDR3 nucleotide sequence: TGCAGCGCCCAGTCCGGGGGGCTCCCCTACGAGCAGTACTTC. The chain couples TRBV29-1 to TRBJ2-7; D perhaps matches TRBD2 (7 bases). The CDR3 is made up of 14 amino acids. Per germline, CDR1 SQVTM and CDR2 ANQGSEA. Trimming took 7 bases from V and 2 from J, leaving 18 bases between them.

V usage is TRBV6-2 or TRBV6-3 and J usage is TRBJ1-1; D might be TRBD1 (6 bases). Trimming took off 9 bases at V and 1 base at J, with 18 bases between the two ends. This CDR3 is 15 amino acids long. The V gene's germline CDR1 is MNHEY and CDR2 SVGEGT. The CDR3 region is CASHADGGWNTEAFF. The CDR3 DNA reads as TGTGCCAGTCACGCCGACGGGGGCTGGAACACTGAAGCTTTCTTT.

In its sample, this clonotype was seen many times. This rearrangement joins TRBV19 to TRBJ1-2, with 9 nucleotides matching TRBD1. Germline V gene sequence: CDR1 LNHDA, CDR2 SQIVND (reference sequence). With 5 bases clipped from V and 2 bases from J, the junction kept 6 bases outside the gene matches. The CDR3 has 15 residues. The CDR3: CASSAGTGTNYGYTF. The CDR3, as DNA: TGTGCCAGTAGTGCTGGGACAGGGACCAACTATGGCTACACCTTC.

This clonotype was counted between two and nine times. V is TRBV12-5 and J is TRBJ2-1; 10 nucleotides line up with TRBD2. The CDR3 extends over 17 amino acids. With 6 bases clipped from V and 0 bases from J, the junction kept 8 bases outside the gene matches. Germline CDR1 reads LGHNT; CDR2 reads FRNRAP. The CDR3 here is CASGQTSGSSSYNEQFF. CDR3 DNA sequence: TGTGCTAGTGGCCAGACTAGCGGGTCGAGCTCCTACAATGAGCAGTTCTTC.

This clonotype appeared many times. V gene TRBV7-9 combines with J gene TRBJ2-3; 11 nucleotides match TRBD1. From germline, CDR1 is SEHNR and CDR2 FQNEAQ (reference sequence). With 4 bases clipped from V and 4 bases from J, the junction kept 1 base outside the gene matches. The CDR3 totals 14 residues. The CDR3 is CASSSGQGADTQYF. The CDR3 bases are TGTGCCAGCAGCTCGGGACAGGGGGCAGATACGCAGTATTTT.

This clonotype was observed at least ten times. The genes are TRBV20-1 and TRBJ1-1; possibly TRBD1 for D (5 bases). V lost 0 bases, J lost 0 bases, and 17 bases lay in between. CDR3 length: 17 residues. Germline V lookup: CDR1 DFQATT, CDR2 SNEGSKA (reference sequence). The CDR3 loop reads CSARDRLTWGMNTEAFF. In DNA form, the CDR3 reads TGCAGTGCTAGAGATCGTCTTACATGGGGGATGAACACTGAAGCTTTCTTT.

This clonotype was detected ten times or more. CDR3 nucleotides: TGTGCCAGCAGCTTGCGGGGAAACCAGCCCCAGCATTTT. Encoded protein: CASSLRGNQPQHF. This chain joins TRBV5-6 and TRBJ1-5; the D is unclear. CDR3 length equals 13 residues. Germline assignment: CDR1 SGHDT and CDR2 YYEEEE. Between the trimmed V and J ends, which lost 1 base and 7 bases, there was a span of 9 bases.